The clone carrying this T cell receptor (beta chain) is a singleton in its sample. Antigen specificity is unknown. The study ran its PCR with 60 Vbeta and 13 Jbeta primers. Some clones are missing from TCRdb's copy, which holds only in-frame ones; the method was immunoSEQ multiplex PCR. The top ten clones hold about 1% of a sample with approximately 210,000 clones, 80% to 85% of them seen once. CDR3 length: 13 residues. CDR1 GTSNPN and CDR2 SVGIG come from the germline V gene (reference sequence). V dropped 8 bases and J dropped 3 bases, with 16 bases sitting between them. The sample belongs to a study of cytomegalovirus exposure and HLA in healthy donors. Findings of the study overall: V segments that were indistinguishable, TRBV6-2 and TRBV6-3 among them, were omitted from analysis. Presence/absence analyses assumed roughly uniform sequencing depth across donors. Links to common viral pathogens appeared, in a later analysis, for several of the most significant clusters. It is likely that the observed cluster of highly shared sequence variants was a sequencing artifact.

The chain links TRBV30 to TRBJ1-2; tentative D call: TRBD1 (6 bases). Sequencing was performed on PBMCs. The TCR was taken from a woman aged 40 to 50 in good health and CMV-seronegative. The CDR3 DNA reads as TGTGCCAGTTTGAGGGGGAACGACTATGGCTACACCTTC. Protein: CASLRGNDYGYTF.